This TCR beta chain stems from a study of vaccination and CD4 T cells after COVID-19. Sequencing of DNA taken from cultured CD4+ T cells relied on the Oncomine TCR Beta short-read assay. Genomic DNA extraction was carried out from cultured CD4+ T cells. MiXCR was run by TCRdb on the PCR reads, yielding one entry per CDR3 protein. The data show some 7,800 distinct CDR3 sequences, 45% to 65% seen once. Germline V gives CDR1 DFQATT, CDR2 SNEGSKA (reference sequence). V dropped 1 base and J dropped 5 bases, with 15 bases sitting between them. The CDR3 extends over 14 amino acids. Whole-study results and caveats: Within the convalescent patients, spike mono-reactivity was found in 304 of 307 vaccine-specific clones.

Note on this clonotype: The antigen is not known.

Sample treatment: roughly 11-day PBMC culture with coronavirus spike peptide pools or control peptides (ViraFEST assay). From the unexposed donor, CD4+ T cells were collected ahead of the COVID-19 pandemic (2011-2018). Peptide-pool expansion of antigen-specific T cells preceded TCR sequencing in ViraFEST. The V call is TRBV20-1, the J call TRBJ2-7; perhaps TRBD1 as D (6 bases). The sample comprised CD4+ T cells from blood, cultured in vitro. The sequence derives from a human donor in good health. The CDR3, as DNA: TGCAGTGCTAGAGCGCCCTTGGGGGCCCACGAGCAGTACTTC. Translating gives CSARAPLGAHEQYF.